Below, 11 T cell receptor beta chains from the same sample are listed, as sequenced in a study of blood T cell repertoires in COVID-19. The protocol was immunoSEQ multiplex PCR, while the TCRdb copy is restricted to in-frame clones and leaves out a portion. The repertoire holds some 120,000 clones, with roughly nine tenths as singletons. The sample was peripheral blood. The origin of the receptors is a human donor with active COVID-19. The donor label of this sample is uncertain.

The CDR3 here is CASSPPGQFFQPQHF. CDR3 DNA: TGTGCCAGCAGCCCACCGGGACAGTTTTTTCAGCCCCAGCATTTT. The V gene is TRBV6-6, the J gene TRBJ1-5; 7 positions match TRBD1. The ends lost 6 bases at V and 6 bases at J; junction bases unmatched: 11. The length of the CDR3 is 15 residues. Germline CDR1 reads MNHNY; CDR2 reads SVGAGI (reference sequence).

The V call is TRBV29-1, the J call TRBJ2-1; D gene ambiguous. Trimming took off 2 bases at V and 4 bases at J, with 9 bases between the two ends. The CDR3 covers 13 residues. Germline-derived CDR1 and CDR2 are SQVTM and ANQGSEA. The CDR3 DNA reads as TGCAGCGTTGAACGTTCGCGGTACAATGAGCAGTTCTTC. It specifies CSVERSRYNEQFF.

The chain recombines TRBV28 with TRBJ2-7, with D tentatively TRBD2 (6 bases). Trimming stripped 7 bases from V and 6 bases from J, with 7 bases between. Germline values: CDR1 MDHEN, CDR2 SYDVKM. The CDR3 sequence is 10 residues long. The CDR3 nucleotides read TGTGCCAGCACGGGGGTCGAGCAGTACTTC. This encodes CASTGVEQYF.

This chain connects TRBV29-1 to TRBJ2-7; no clear D gene. Germline assignment: CDR1 SQVTM and CDR2 ANQGSEA. V lost 6 bases to trimming and J lost 2 bases, with 11 bases between them. CDR3 length: 12 amino acids. CDR3 sequence (DNA): TGCAGCGTAAGGAGTCCCCCCTACGAGCAGTACTTC. Residues: CSVRSPPYEQYF.

This sequence joins TRBV19 and TRBJ2-1, with TRBD2 matching over 11 bases. Germline values: CDR1 LNHDA, CDR2 SQIVND (reference sequence). J gave up 10 bases and V 8 bases, and 13 bases lay outside the gene matches. The CDR3 is 15 amino acids. CDR3 DNA sequence: TGTGCCAGTGGGGGACTAGCGGACAGAAACGGGGAGCAGTTCTTC. Protein: CASGGLADRNGEQFF.

The chain uses TRBV5-4 and TRBJ1-1; the D gene is possibly TRBD1 (5 bases). The CDR3 loop spans 14 amino acids. Germline CDR1 SGHNT, CDR2 YYREEE (reference sequence). Trimming took 4 bases from V and 4 from J, leaving 14 bases between them. CDR3 bases: TGTGCCAGCAGCAGGGGTGGGGTTGCCACTGAAGCTTTCTTT. Residues: CASSRGGVATEAFF. The full variable domain, its missing parts supplied by reference TRBV5-4 and TRBJ1-1, is ETGVTQSPTHLIKTRGQQVTLRCSSQSGHNTVSWYQQALGQGPQFIFQYYREEENGRGNFPPRFSGLQFPNYSSELNVNALELDDSALYLCASSRGGVATEAFFGQGTRLTVV.

This chain links TRBV5-5 with TRBJ2-5, with 7 bases fitting TRBD1. With V trimmed by 1 base and J by 5 bases, 17 bases remained unmatched. The CDR3 totals 18 residues. Germline V gene data show CDR1 as SGHKS and CDR2 as YYEKEE (reference sequence). CDR3 nucleotides: TGTGCCAGCAGCTTGTTAGGGGGCGAAAATGGGCCTTGGGAGACCCAGTACTTC. It specifies CASSLLGGENGPWETQYF.

This clone was detected a few times. The chain employs TRBV10-2 and TRBJ1-1; D is undetermined. The CDR3 is made up of 15 amino acids. In germline, CDR1 is WSHSY, CDR2 SAAADI. Trimming removed 3 bases from V and 1 base from J, with 12 bases in between. The CDR3 loop is CASSDNRVPNTEAFF. CDR3 DNA sequence: TGCGCCAGCAGTGATAACAGAGTACCGAACACTGAAGCTTTCTTT.

The V gene is TRBV27, the J gene TRBJ1-6; weak D call: TRBD1 (5 bases). V was clipped by 3 bases and J by 0 bases, with 15 bases between them. Germline-derived CDR1 and CDR2 are MNHEY and SMNVEV (reference sequence). This CDR3 spans 18 amino acids. The DNA for the CDR3 is TGTGCCAGCAGTTTTAGGCCGGGGACTAGCTCCTATAATTCACCCCTCCACTTT. Translating it yields CASSFRPGTSSYNSPLHF.

J is TRBJ2-5 and V is TRBV2; 16 nucleotides match TRBD2. Per the germline V gene, CDR1 is SNHLY and CDR2 is FYNNEI. The CDR3 covers 19 residues. J was trimmed by 4 bases and V by 5 bases; bases with no gene match: 13. The CDR3 here is CASSTGTSGGAFMRETQYF. The CDR3 nucleotides read TGTGCCAGCAGTACAGGGACTAGCGGGGGGGCTTTTATGAGAGAGACCCAGTACTTC.

V is TRBV27 and J is TRBJ2-3; tentatively, D is TRBD2 (6 bases). Trimming cost V 8 bases and J 2 bases, with 20 bases left between them. The CDR3 extends over 16 amino acids. From germline, CDR1 is MNHEY and CDR2 SMNVEV (reference sequence). CDR3 nucleotides: TGTGCCAGCGGCCCCCATCGGGGGATCCACACAGATACGCAGTATTTT. This codes for CASGPHRGIHTDTQYF.